The next 2 T cell receptor beta chains were all read from a single sample in a study of T-cell memory formation after mild COVID-19. One entry per CDR3 protein, called by TCRdb with MiXCR from the 5' RACE reads. The sample consists of under 350,000 distinct CDR3 sequences, 15% to 20% of them appearing once. The sequenced material came from PBMCs or a T cell subset sorted from them (not recorded which). The receptors shown here come from a man younger than 30 who had mild COVID-19 (a few samples of this study predate the infection). Cell type and time point are not known.

This clonotype was counted a few times. CDR3 loop: CASSLEKQGSQETQYF. The CDR3 DNA follows: TGCGCCAGCAGCTTGGAAAAACAGGGTAGCCAAGAGACCCAGTACTTC. This chain links TRBV5-1 with TRBJ2-5, with D possibly being TRBD1 (6 bases). The V end was cut by 0 bases, the J end by 1 base, with 13 bases between. In germline, CDR1 is SGHRS, CDR2 YFSETQ. The CDR3 contains 16 residues.

This chain links TRBV21-1 with TRBJ2-5. TRBV21-1 corresponds to a pseudogene. CDR3 length equals 15 residues. CDR3 nucleotide sequence: TGTGCCAGCAGCGTTGAACAGTGCTCCCAAGAGACCCAGTACTTC. Its translation is CASSVEQCSQETQYF.